A single sample gave rise to the 2 T cell receptor beta chains below, sequenced in a study of blood T cells in healthy people across ages. Using a J-beta primer mix together with a sample-barcoded 5' primer, a second PCR was run for roughly 6 to 12 cycles. TCRdb redid the calling of the 5' RACE reads with MiXCR, one entry per CDR3 protein. There are about 1,400,000 distinct CDR3 sequences in the sample; roughly 40% occur only once, and less than 8% lies in the top ten. Sample: blood. The receptors originated from a woman aged 18-29 years in good health.

This clonotype has more than one count but fewer than ten. The V and J genes are TRBV6-6 and TRBJ2-1; D is undetermined. Trimming removed 6 bases from V and 6 bases from J, with 18 bases in between. The CDR3 runs 15 residues. CDR1 and CDR2 (germline): MNHNY, SVGAGI (reference sequence). This CDR3 reads CASSHEALRVNEQFF. The DNA for the CDR3 is TGTGCCAGCAGCCACGAGGCCCTCCGAGTCAATGAGCAGTTCTTC.

The V call is TRBV6-1, the J call TRBJ1-1, with D uncertain. Germline V gives CDR1 MNHNS, CDR2 SASEGT. CDR3 length: 13 amino acids. V shed 3 bases and J shed 4 bases, with 9 bases lying between them. CDR3 sequence reads: CASSDGRTTEAFF. The DNA for the CDR3 is TGTGCCAGCAGTGATGGCAGGACCACTGAAGCTTTCTTT.